Listed here are 32 T cell receptor beta chains from one sample, sequenced in a study of immune evolution from preneoplasia to lung adenocarcinoma. The assay was immunoSEQ multiplex PCR, and TCRdb's table has in-frame clones only and misses some. The sample carries more than 6,000 clones, around 77% recorded once. The sequenced sample consisted of FFPE minimally invasive lung adenocarcinoma tissue. These receptors originate from a person aged 70 to 80 with lung adenocarcinoma.

This chain uses TRBV5-1 with TRBJ1-1; 10 nucleotides match TRBD1. There are 15 residues in the CDR3. The germline V gene encodes CDR1 SGHRS and CDR2 YFSETQ. The V gene end was trimmed by 4 bases and the J gene end by 4 bases; junction bases not matched to a gene: 7. CDR3 DNA: TGCGCCAGCAGCCCGGGGACAGGGGCTCCCACTGAAGCTTTCTTT. The encoded protein is CASSPGTGAPTEAFF.

The rearrangement joins TRBV7-3 to TRBJ1-1; a possible D gene is TRBD1 (5 bases). CDR1 and CDR2 (germline): SGHTA, FQGTGA. V was clipped by 5 bases and J by 1 base, with 8 bases between them. The CDR3 is 13 residues long. The CDR3 DNA follows: TGTGCCAGCAGCCAAGACAGGAACACTGAAGCTTTCTTT. Amino acid sequence: CASSQDRNTEAFF.

In its sample, this clone was seen a few times. The J gene is TRBJ2-4, the V gene TRBV5-1; D might be TRBD1 (5 bases). Germline V gives CDR1 SGHRS, CDR2 YFSETQ. V lost 4 bases and J 0 bases, leaving 23 bases between the germline ends. The CDR3 sequence is 19 residues long. Written as DNA, the CDR3 is TGCGCCAGCAGCCCCTCGCAGGGCGCCTCCTCTTTAGCCAAAAACATTCAGTACTTC. This gives the protein CASSPSQGASSLAKNIQYF.

This clone was counted once. The rearrangement joins TRBV2 to TRBJ2-7, with D possibly matching TRBD2 (6 bases). The length of the CDR3 is 14 residues. Trimming took 9 bases from V and 0 from J, leaving 15 bases between them. Germline V gene lookup returns CDR1 SNHLY and CDR2 FYNNEI. DNA for the CDR3: TGTGCCAGTCTATACGGGGGTCTCTCCTACGAGCAGTACTTC. Its protein is CASLYGGLSYEQYF.

This clone was found once. The chain employs TRBV5-6 and TRBJ1-2; no definite D call. The CDR3 runs to 15 residues. From germline, CDR1 is SGHDT and CDR2 YYEEEE. V was trimmed by 2 bases and J by 5 bases, leaving 16 bases between them. The CDR3 DNA reads as TGTGCCAGCAGCTTACCCGACGGGTTTCGTTATGGCTACACCTTC. It is translated as CASSLPDGFRYGYTF.

This clone turned up a few times. A read error may produce the germline difference seen at one junction end. The chain recombines TRBV7-7 with TRBJ2-5, with D perhaps matching TRBD1 or TRBD2 (5 bases each). The CDR3 covers 14 residues. Germline V lookup: CDR1 SSHAT, CDR2 FNYEAQ (reference sequence). The CDR3 sequence: CASSRGHEGETQYF. The CDR3 DNA reads as TGTGCTAGCAGCCGAGGACACGAGGGGGAGACCCAGTACTTC.

The rearrangement uses TRBV7-2 and TRBJ2-1; D is uncertain. Germline V lookup: CDR1 SGHTA, CDR2 FQGNSA. This CDR3 is 15 amino acids long. V dropped 1 base and J dropped 2 bases, with 9 bases sitting between them. The CDR3 DNA reads as TGTGCCAGCAGCTTAGGAAGGATTACCTACAATGAGCAGTTCTTC. It encodes CASSLGRITYNEQFF.

This clone was seen once. The V and J genes are TRBV29-1 and TRBJ1-3, with D tentatively TRBD1 (5 bases). The CDR3 sequence is 11 residues long. CDR1 is SQVTM and CDR2 is ANQGSEA in the germline V gene. The germline V and J ends were trimmed by 6 bases and 2 bases, with 5 bases remaining between them. CDR3 residues: CSVRAGNTIYF. CDR3 in DNA: TGCAGCGTCAGGGCTGGAAACACCATATATTTT.

The chain employs TRBV15 and TRBJ1-1; no definite D call. This CDR3 region has 12 residues. Germline values: CDR1 LNHNV, CDR2 YYDKDF (reference sequence). The germline V and J ends were trimmed by 3 bases and 8 bases, with 10 bases remaining between them. CDR3 DNA sequence: TGTGCCACCAGCAGGACTGTATCCGAAGCTTTCTTT. As protein: CATSRTVSEAFF.

Notes on this clone: Mismatch with germline at one junction end may stem from a read error. This chain joins TRBV29-1 and TRBJ2-3; tentative D call: TRBD2 (6 bases). This CDR3 contains 13 residues. Germline values: CDR1 SQVTM, CDR2 ANQGSEA. CDR3 sequence reads: CGVESGSADTQYF. The CDR3 region has the DNA TGCGGCGTTGAAAGCGGGTCCGCTGATACGCAGTATTTT.

V and J are TRBV12-5 and TRBJ1-1; perhaps TRBD1 as D (6 bases). With 1 base removed from V and 5 bases from J, the gap between germline ends came to 11 bases. The CDR3 is made up of 14 amino acids. The germline gives CDR1 LGHNT, CDR2 FRNRAP. CDR3 in amino acids: CASGLGRGGTEAFF. Here the CDR3 DNA reads TGTGCTAGTGGTTTGGGAAGAGGGGGGACTGAAGCTTTCTTT.

This clone occurred once. V and J are TRBV6-5 and TRBJ2-2, with D possibly called TRBD1 or TRBD2 (5 bases each). Germline V CDR1 and CDR2: MNHEY, SVGAGI. CDR3 size: 14 residues. V was pared by 6 bases and J by 7 bases, with 15 bases between. This CDR3 reads CASRPFGAVGELFF. In DNA form, the CDR3 reads TGTGCCAGCAGGCCATTCGGGGCTGTCGGGGAGCTGTTTTTT.

This chain uses TRBV7-3 with TRBJ2-1; TRBD2 matches at 11 bases. In germline, CDR1 is SGHTA, CDR2 FQGTGA. This CDR3 spans 13 amino acids. The V gene end was trimmed by 9 bases and the J gene end by 4 bases; junction bases not matched to a gene: 2. CDR3 amino acids: CASSGRGYNEQFF. DNA of the CDR3: TGTGCCAGTAGCGGGAGGGGATACAATGAGCAGTTCTTC.

J is TRBJ2-5 and V is TRBV5-6; 9 bases align to TRBD2. The end of the DNA fits TRBJ2-7 better, so the J call may be wrong. CDR1 and CDR2 from the germline V gene are SGHDT and YYEEEE. The CDR3 runs to 16 residues. CDR3 nucleotides: TGTGCCAGCAGCTCATTAGCGGGGGCCTCTATTTACGAGCAGTACTTC. Protein sequence: CASSSLAGASIYEQYF.

The rearrangement joins TRBV6-6 to TRBJ1-6; unclear D gene. V was trimmed by 3 bases and J by 9 bases, leaving 9 bases between them. Looked up from germline, CDR1 is MNHNY and CDR2 is SVGAGI (reference sequence). The CDR3 covers 13 residues. The CDR3 here is CASSYDGSSPLHF. The CDR3 bases are TGTGCCAGCAGTTATGATGGAAGTTCACCCCTCCACTTT.

This clone was seen a few times. CDR3 in DNA: TGTGCCAGCAGGGTAGCGGGGGTCTCCTACGAGCAGTACTTC. Protein product: CASRVAGVSYEQYF. V usage is TRBV6-5 and J usage is TRBJ2-7, with TRBD2 identical over 9 bases. Germline V gene data show CDR1 as MNHEY and CDR2 as SVGAGI. This CDR3 is 14 amino acids long. After removal of 6 bases from V and 0 bases from J, the junction contained 3 bases not matched to a gene.

The V gene is TRBV28, the J gene TRBJ1-5, with a weak D call TRBD1 (6 bases). Trimming left V 4 bases short and J 7 bases short, with 11 bases between. The CDR3 runs to 13 residues. Germline assignment: CDR1 MDHEN and CDR2 SYDVKM. The CDR3 here is CASSWGAWQPQHF. The CDR3 DNA reads TGTGCCAGCAGTTGGGGGGCTTGGCAGCCCCAGCATTTT. The full variable domain, in which reference TRBV28 and TRBJ1-5 provide the parts outside the CDR3, is DVKVTQSSRYLVKRTGEKVFLECVQDMDHENMFWYRQDPGLGLRLIYFSYDVKMKEKGDIPEGYSVSREKKERFSLILESASTNQTSMYLCASSWGAWQPQHFGDGTRLSIL.

The rearrangement links TRBV19 to TRBJ1-2, with 12 bases fitting TRBD1. In germline, CDR1 is LNHDA, CDR2 SQIVND (reference sequence). The V gene end was trimmed by 11 bases and the J gene end by 8 bases; junction bases not matched to a gene: 18. The CDR3 has 16 residues. CDR3 sequence reads: CAARPGGQGAKGGYTF. CDR3 nucleotide sequence: TGTGCCGCCAGGCCCGGGGGACAGGGGGCGAAGGGGGGCTACACCTTC.

The rearrangement joins TRBV11-1 to TRBJ1-2; a weak D match, TRBD1 (5 bases). Trimming pared 5 bases from V and 0 bases from J, leaving 16 bases between. The germline V gene has CDR1 SGHAT and CDR2 FQDESV (reference sequence). This CDR3 has 16 amino acids. The CDR3 loop reads CASSHGAGTSNYGYTF. The CDR3 nucleotides are TGTGCCAGCAGCCATGGTGCAGGGACCTCTAACTATGGCTACACCTTC. The entire variable domain, with the rest obtained from reference TRBV11-1 and TRBJ1-2, is as follows: EAEVAQSPRYKITEKSQAVAFWCDPISGHATLYWYRQILGQGPELLVQFQDESVVDDSQLPKDRFSAERLKGVDSTLKIQPAELGDSAMYLCASSHGAGTSNYGYTFGSGTRLTVV.

The chain's CDR3 is CASRVSGKGTDTQYF. DNA for the CDR3: TGTGCCAGCAGAGTCAGCGGGAAAGGCACAGATACGCAGTATTTT. The genes are TRBV21-1 and TRBJ2-3; the D call TRBD2 from the table was never checked on the DNA. TRBV21-1 is classified as a pseudogene. This CDR3 comprises 15 residues.

The chain employs TRBV10-2 and TRBJ2-4; D gene ambiguous. Germline values: CDR1 WSHSY, CDR2 SAAADI. The CDR3 runs to 12 residues. V lost 10 bases and J 0 bases, leaving 7 bases between the germline ends. CDR3 DNA: TGCGCCACCCGGCCAGCCAAAAACATTCAGTACTTC. Translating it yields CATRPAKNIQYF.

The chain is built from TRBV30 and TRBJ2-5; D is uncertain. Trimming removed 2 bases from V and 4 bases from J, with 8 bases in between. The CDR3 is 12 residues long. CDR1 and CDR2 (germline): GTSNPN, SVGIG (reference sequence). CDR3 loop: CAWSIQTETQYF. The CDR3 DNA sequence: TGTGCCTGGAGTATCCAGACAGAGACCCAGTACTTC.

CDR3: CASSRGAQETQYF. The CDR3 DNA sequence: TGTGCCAGCAGCCGGGGGGCCCAAGAGACCCAGTACTTC. The chain joins TRBV11-1 to TRBJ2-5, with D possibly TRBD2 on 7 matching bases. Trimming cost V 5 bases and J 1 base, with 8 bases left between them. This CDR3 is 13 amino acids long. Germline V CDR1 and CDR2: SGHAT, FQDESV (reference sequence).

The J gene is TRBJ2-5, the V gene TRBV7-2; 10 bases are shared with TRBD2. The CDR3 consists of 15 residues. Germline values: CDR1 SGHTA, CDR2 FQGNSA. V lost 7 bases, J lost 1 base, and 6 bases stayed unmatched. CDR3 in amino acids: CASIRTSGTQETQYF. The CDR3 coding sequence is TGTGCCAGCATCAGGACTAGCGGTACCCAAGAGACCCAGTACTTC.

This sequence joins TRBV5-1 and TRBJ2-7; 10 bases agree with TRBD2. V dropped 6 bases and J dropped 4; count of bases not matched to a gene: 10. The CDR3 covers 15 residues. Germline V gene data show CDR1 as SGHRS and CDR2 as YFSETQ. The CDR3 loop is CASNPSGRASYEQYF. The CDR3 nucleotides read TGCGCCAGCAACCCCAGCGGGAGGGCCTCTTACGAGCAGTACTTC. Combining the CDR3 with reference TRBV5-1 and TRBJ2-7 gives the whole variable domain KAGVTQTPRYLIKTRGQQVTLSCSPISGHRSVSWYQQTPGQGLQFLFEYFSETQRNKGNFPGRFSGRQFSNSRSEMNVSTLELGDSALYLCASNPSGRASYEQYFGPGTRLTVT.

The CDR3 reads CATSGAFGTGFPYEQYF. CDR3 DNA: TGTGCCACCAGCGGTGCGTTTGGGACAGGGTTCCCCTACGAGCAGTACTTC. This chain connects TRBV15 to TRBJ2-7; 9 positions match TRBD1. The junction had 13 bases not matched to a gene; V was cut back by 5 bases and J by 2 bases. The germline CDR1 and CDR2 sequences are LNHNV and YYDKDF (reference sequence). There are 17 residues in the CDR3.

The chain is built from TRBV28 and TRBJ1-1; the D gene is possibly TRBD1 (6 bases). The CDR3 is 13 amino acids. CDR1 MDHEN and CDR2 SYDVKM come from the germline V gene. Trimming took 6 bases from V and 5 from J, leaving 13 bases between them. The CDR3, as DNA: TGTGCCAGCAGAAACCCAGGGGATACTGAAGCTTTCTTT. Translated, it gives CASRNPGDTEAFF.

The chain's CDR3 is CASSPTGGKAQETQYF. Here the CDR3 DNA reads TGCGCCAGCAGCCCCACAGGGGGGAAAGCCCAAGAGACCCAGTACTTC. The chain recombines TRBV4-1 with TRBJ2-5; 8 positions match TRBD1. The CDR3 is 16 amino acids. V lost 4 bases and J lost 1; bases outside the gene matches: 8. CDR1 MGHRA and CDR2 YSYEKL come from the germline V gene.

The chain joins TRBV19 to TRBJ1-2, with D hard to call. Deletions cut 10 bases from V and 8 bases from J, with 14 bases between. Per germline, CDR1 LNHDA and CDR2 SQIVND (reference sequence). The CDR3 consists of 11 residues. CDR3 loop: CAIGSNSGYTF. CDR3 nucleotides: TGTGCCATCGGCTCCAACAGCGGCTACACCTTC.

The V gene is TRBV7-9, the J gene TRBJ1-5; no firm D call. The CDR3 loop spans 12 amino acids. The germline V and J ends were trimmed by 1 base and 7 bases, with 5 bases remaining between them. CDR1 and CDR2 (germline): SEHNR, FQNEAQ (reference sequence). CDR3 coding DNA: TGTGCCAGCAGCTTAGGGTACCAGCCCCAGCATTTT. Protein sequence: CASSLGYQPQHF.

This clone came up a few times. The chain couples TRBV5-1 to TRBJ2-3, with a possible D match to TRBD2 (5 bases). Germline values: CDR1 SGHRS, CDR2 YFSETQ. CDR3 length: 13 amino acids. Trimming cost V 4 bases and J 6 bases, with 12 bases left between them. In nucleotides, the CDR3 is TGCGCCAGCAGCGCGGGTCCGTTGGATACGCAGTATTTT. Its protein product is CASSAGPLDTQYF.

This clone rates as large. The chain is built from TRBV11-1 and TRBJ1-3; 7 nucleotides align to TRBD1. The germline V gene encodes CDR1 SGHAT and CDR2 FQDESV (reference sequence). The CDR3 consists of 16 residues. After removal of 6 bases from V and 2 bases from J, the junction contained 10 bases not matched to a gene. This CDR3 is CASRLTDRAAGNTIYF. CDR3 nucleotide sequence: TGTGCCAGCAGACTCACCGACAGGGCGGCTGGAAACACCATATATTTT.